This TCR beta chain was retrieved from a study of shared clonotypes between healthy human individuals. Trimming took 2 bases from V and 4 from J; bases not matched to a gene: 17. Germline CDR1 reads MNHNS; CDR2 reads SASEGT. CDR3 size: 20 residues. Of note for this clone: The antigen is undetermined.

CD8 cells regarded as naive lacked CD45RO, were positively chosen for CCR7, and omitted terminally differentiated effector memory CD45RA+ cells. Assay: immunoSEQ multiplex PCR; the TCRdb copy retains only in-frame clones and omits some. The data hold around 2,000,000 clones, with about 95% observed a single time. Notes on the study in general: Shared across four donors were roughly 5.3% of the naive CD4 clonotypes.

This receptor was identified in a young man in good health. The sample comprised naive CD8+ T cells sorted from blood. The chain has TRBV6-1 and TRBJ2-7; 13 nucleotides agree with TRBD2. CDR3 nucleotide sequence: TGTGCCAGCAGTGAATACCGCCCGACAGGACTAGCGGGAGATGTATACGAGCAGTACTTC. This codes for CASSEYRPTGLAGDVYEQYF.